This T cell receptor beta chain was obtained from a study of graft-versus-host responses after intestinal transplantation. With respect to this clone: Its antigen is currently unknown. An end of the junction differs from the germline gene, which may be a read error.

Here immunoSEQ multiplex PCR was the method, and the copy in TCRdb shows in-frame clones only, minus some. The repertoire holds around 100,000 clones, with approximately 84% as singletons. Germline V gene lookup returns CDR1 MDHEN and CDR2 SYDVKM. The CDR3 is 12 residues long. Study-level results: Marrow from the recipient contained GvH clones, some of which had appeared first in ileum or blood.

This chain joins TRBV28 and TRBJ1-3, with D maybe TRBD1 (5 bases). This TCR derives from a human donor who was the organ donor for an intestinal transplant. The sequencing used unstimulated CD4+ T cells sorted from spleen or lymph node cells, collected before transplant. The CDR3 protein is CASSRPGLGTDF. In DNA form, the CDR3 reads TGTGCCAGCAGCCGACCCGGGCTGGGGACGGATTTT. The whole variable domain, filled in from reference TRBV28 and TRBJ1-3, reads DVKVTQSSRYLVKRTGEKVFLECVQDMDHENMFWYRQDPGLGLRLIYFSYDVKMKEKGDIPEGYSVSREKKERFSLILESASTNQTSMYLCASSRPGLGTDFGEGSWLTVV.